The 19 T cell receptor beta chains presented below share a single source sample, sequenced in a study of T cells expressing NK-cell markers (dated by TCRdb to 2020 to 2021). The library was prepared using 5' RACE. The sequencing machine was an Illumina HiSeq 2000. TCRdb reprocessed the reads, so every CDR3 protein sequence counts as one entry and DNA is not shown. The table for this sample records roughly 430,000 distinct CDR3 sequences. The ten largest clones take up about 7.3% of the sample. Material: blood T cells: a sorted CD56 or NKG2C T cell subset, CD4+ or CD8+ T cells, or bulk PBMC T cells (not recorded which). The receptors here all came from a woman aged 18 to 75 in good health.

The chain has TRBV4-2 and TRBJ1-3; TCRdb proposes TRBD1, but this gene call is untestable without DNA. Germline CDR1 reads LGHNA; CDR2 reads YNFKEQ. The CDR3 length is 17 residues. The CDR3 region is CASSRIPGQGSGNTIYF.

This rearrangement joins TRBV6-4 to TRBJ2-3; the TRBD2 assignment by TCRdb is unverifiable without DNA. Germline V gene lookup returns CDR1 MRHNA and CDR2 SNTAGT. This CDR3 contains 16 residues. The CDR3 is CASSDSARESTDTQYF.

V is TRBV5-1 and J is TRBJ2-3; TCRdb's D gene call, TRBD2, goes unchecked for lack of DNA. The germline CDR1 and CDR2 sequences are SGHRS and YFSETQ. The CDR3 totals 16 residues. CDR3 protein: CASSRGSTSGTDTQYF.

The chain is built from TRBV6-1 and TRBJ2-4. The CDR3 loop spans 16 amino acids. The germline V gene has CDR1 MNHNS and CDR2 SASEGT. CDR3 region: CASSEPSYEAKNIQYF.

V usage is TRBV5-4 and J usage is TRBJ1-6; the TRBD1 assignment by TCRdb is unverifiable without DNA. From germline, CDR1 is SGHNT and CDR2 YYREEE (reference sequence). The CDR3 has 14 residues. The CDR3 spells CASSPGQINSPLHF. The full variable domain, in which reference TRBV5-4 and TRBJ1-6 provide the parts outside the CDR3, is ETGVTQSPTHLIKTRGQQVTLRCSSQSGHNTVSWYQQALGQGPQFIFQYYREEENGRGNFPPRFSGLQFPNYSSELNVNALELDDSALYLCASSPGQINSPLHFGNGTRLTVT.

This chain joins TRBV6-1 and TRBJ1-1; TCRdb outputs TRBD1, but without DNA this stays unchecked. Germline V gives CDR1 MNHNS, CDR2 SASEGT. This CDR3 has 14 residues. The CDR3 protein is CASTDSGINTEAFF.

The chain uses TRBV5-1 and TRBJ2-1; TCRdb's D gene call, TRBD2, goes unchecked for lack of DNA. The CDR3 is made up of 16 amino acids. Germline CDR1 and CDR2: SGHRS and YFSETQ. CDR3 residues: CASSLAAGGQVDEQFF.

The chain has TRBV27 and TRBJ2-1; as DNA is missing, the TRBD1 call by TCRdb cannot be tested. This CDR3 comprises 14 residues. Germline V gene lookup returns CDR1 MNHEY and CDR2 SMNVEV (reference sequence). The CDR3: CASSHRGGYNEQFF.

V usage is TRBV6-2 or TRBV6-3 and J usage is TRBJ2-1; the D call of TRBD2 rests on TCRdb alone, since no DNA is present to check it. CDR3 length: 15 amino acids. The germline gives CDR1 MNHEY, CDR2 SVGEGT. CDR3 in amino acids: CASTYASGGYNEQFF.

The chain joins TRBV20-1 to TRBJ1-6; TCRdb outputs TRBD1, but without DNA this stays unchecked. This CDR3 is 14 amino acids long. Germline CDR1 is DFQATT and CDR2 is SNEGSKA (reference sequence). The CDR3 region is CSAFRGTYNSPLHF.

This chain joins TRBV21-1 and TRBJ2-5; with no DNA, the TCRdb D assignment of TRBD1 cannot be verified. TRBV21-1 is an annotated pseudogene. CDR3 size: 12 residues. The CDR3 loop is CASRGGRETQYF.

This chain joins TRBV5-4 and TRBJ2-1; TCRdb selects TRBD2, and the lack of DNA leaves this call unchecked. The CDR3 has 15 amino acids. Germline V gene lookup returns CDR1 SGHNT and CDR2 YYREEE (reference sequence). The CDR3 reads CASSQGLDGLNEQFF.

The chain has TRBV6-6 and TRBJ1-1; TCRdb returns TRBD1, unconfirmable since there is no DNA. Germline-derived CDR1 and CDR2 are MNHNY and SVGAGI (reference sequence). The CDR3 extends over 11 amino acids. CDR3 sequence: CASTRESEAFF.

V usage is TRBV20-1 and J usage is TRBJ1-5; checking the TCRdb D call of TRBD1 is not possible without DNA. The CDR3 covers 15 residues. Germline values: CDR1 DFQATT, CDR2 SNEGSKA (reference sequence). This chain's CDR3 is CSAGLTGVKFQPQHF.

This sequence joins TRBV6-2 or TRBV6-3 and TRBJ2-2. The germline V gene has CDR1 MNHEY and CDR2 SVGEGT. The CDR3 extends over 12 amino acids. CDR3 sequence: CASLSTSGELFF.

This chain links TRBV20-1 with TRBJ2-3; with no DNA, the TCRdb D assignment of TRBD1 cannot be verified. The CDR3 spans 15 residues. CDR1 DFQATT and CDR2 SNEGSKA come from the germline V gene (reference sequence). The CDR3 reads CSAGRATGGGDTQYF.

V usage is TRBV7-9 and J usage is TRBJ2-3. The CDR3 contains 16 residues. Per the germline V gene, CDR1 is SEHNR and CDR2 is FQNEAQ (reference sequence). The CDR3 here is CASSRILDQDTDTQYF.

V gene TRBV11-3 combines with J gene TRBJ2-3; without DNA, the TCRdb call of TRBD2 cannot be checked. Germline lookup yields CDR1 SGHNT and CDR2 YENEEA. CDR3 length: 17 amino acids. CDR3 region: CASSLDWPLAGQDTQYF.

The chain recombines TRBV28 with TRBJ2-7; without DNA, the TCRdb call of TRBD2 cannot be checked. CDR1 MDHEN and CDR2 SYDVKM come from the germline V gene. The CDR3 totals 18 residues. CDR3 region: CASSSMGATSGMAREQYF.